Listed here is a single T cell receptor (beta chain). The record originates from a study of control samples from healthy donors and cancer patients. Sequencing was performed with immunoSEQ multiplex PCR; in TCRdb, only in-frame clones are kept and a portion is missing. This sample has roughly 100,000 clones, with about four fifths found just once. The CDR3 is made up of 14 amino acids. Trimming removed 1 base at V and 0 bases at J, with 6 bases between. Germline CDR1 is SGHTA and CDR2 is FQGNSA. The sequencing input was blood. The sequence was collected from a woman aged 45-59 years in good health. The V gene is TRBV7-2, the J gene TRBJ1-1; D not resolved. The CDR3 loop is CASSLVTMNTEAFF. In nucleotides, the CDR3 is TGTGCCAGCAGCTTAGTTACCATGAACACTGAAGCTTTCTTT.